This note documents a single T cell receptor (beta chain) sequence. The CDR3 spans 12 residues. With 1 base removed from V and 11 bases from J, the gap between germline ends came to 9 bases. Germline-derived CDR1 and CDR2 are SEHNR and FQNEAQ (reference sequence). The treatment here: oral pan-JAK inhibitor, 5-10 mg twice daily. Alopecia areata patients gave lesional scalp punch biopsies and peripheral blood samples. These data belong to a study of CD8+ T cells in alopecia areata. Reverse transcription of extracted RNA yielded cDNA, which provided the sequencing template. The method was immunoSEQ multiplex PCR; TCRdb's version includes in-frame clones alone and lacks a portion of them. The data show under 110,000 clones, roughly 56% seen once.

This chain connects TRBV7-9 to TRBJ1-5; no definite D call. The material was CD8+ T cells sorted from blood, obtained around week 55, from a patient treated with tofacitinib. The receptor comes from a human donor with alopecia areata. CDR3 amino acids: CASSLGASAQHF. The CDR3, as DNA: TGTGCCAGCAGCTTAGGTGCATCAGCCCAGCATTTT.